This TCR beta chain emerged from a study of cytomegalovirus exposure and HLA in healthy donors. Donors had nominal health at sampling but likely had unrecorded immune exposures. The PCR had 60 Vbeta and 13 Jbeta primers. Assay: immunoSEQ multiplex PCR; the TCRdb copy retains only in-frame clones and omits some. This sample has a few hundred thousand clones, with 65% to 85% found just once. The length of the CDR3 is 12 residues. Losses at the gene ends were 6 bases for V and 7 bases for J; bases not matched to a gene: 4. From germline, CDR1 is SQVTM and CDR2 ANQGSEA. Study results and limitations: The study put around 180 TCR beta chains on its list as cytomegalovirus-associated. An assumption of roughly uniform sequencing depth across donors underlay the presence/absence analyses. Solely CMV serostatus was available to characterize immune exposure.

Points on this clone: Its antigen remains unidentified.

Sequenced input: PBMCs. The V call is TRBV29-1, the J call TRBJ2-1; 9 nucleotides agree with TRBD1. This TCR came from a man younger than 40 in good health and CMV-seronegative. CDR3 amino acids: CSVNRGLNEQFF. CDR3 nucleotides: TGCAGCGTAAACAGGGGGCTAAATGAGCAGTTCTTC.